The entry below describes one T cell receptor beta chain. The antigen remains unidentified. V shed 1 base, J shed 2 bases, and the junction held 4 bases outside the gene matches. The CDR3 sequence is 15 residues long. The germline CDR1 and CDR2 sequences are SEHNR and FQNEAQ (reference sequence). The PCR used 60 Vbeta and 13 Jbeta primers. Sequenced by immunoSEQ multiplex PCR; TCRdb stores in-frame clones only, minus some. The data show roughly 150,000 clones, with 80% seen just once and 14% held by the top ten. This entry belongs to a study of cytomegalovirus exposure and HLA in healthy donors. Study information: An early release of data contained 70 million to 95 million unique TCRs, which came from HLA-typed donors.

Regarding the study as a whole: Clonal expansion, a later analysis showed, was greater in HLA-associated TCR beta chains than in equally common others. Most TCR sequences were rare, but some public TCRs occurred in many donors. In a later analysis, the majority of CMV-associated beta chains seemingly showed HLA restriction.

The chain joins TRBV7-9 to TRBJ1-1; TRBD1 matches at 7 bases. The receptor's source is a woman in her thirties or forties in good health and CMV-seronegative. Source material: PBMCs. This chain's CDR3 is CASSLDGQVNTEAFF. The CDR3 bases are TGTGCCAGCAGCTTAGATGGACAGGTCAACACTGAAGCTTTCTTT. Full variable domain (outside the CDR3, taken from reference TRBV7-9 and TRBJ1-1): DTGVSQNPRHKITKRGQNVTFRCDPISEHNRLYWYRQTLGQGPEFLTYFQNEAQLEKSRLLSDRFSAERPKGSFSTLEIQRTEQGDSAMYLCASSLDGQVNTEAFFGQGTRLTVV.